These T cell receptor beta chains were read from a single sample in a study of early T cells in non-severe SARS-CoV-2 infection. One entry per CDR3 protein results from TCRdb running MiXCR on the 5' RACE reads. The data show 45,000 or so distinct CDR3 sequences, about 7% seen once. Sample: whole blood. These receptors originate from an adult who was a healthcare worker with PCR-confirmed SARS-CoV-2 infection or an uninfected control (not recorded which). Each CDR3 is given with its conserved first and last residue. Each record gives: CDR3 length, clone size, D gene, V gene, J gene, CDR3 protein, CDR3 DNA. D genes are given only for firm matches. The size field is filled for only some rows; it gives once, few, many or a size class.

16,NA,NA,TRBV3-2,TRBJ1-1,CASSQAEVGIHTEAFF,TGTGCCAGCAGCCAAGCAGAGGTTGGCATACACACTGAAGCTTTCTTT
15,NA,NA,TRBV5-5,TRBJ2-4,CASSPRGIAKNIQYF,TGTGCCAGCAGCCCTAGGGGGATAGCCAAAAACATTCAGTACTTC
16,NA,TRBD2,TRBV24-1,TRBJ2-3,CATSDRLAGGPNTQYF,TGTGCCACCAGTGACCGACTAGCGGGGGGGCCAAATACGCAGTATTTT
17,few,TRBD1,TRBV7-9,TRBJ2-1,CASASGEGGLSYNEQFF,TGTGCCAGCGCCTCTGGCGAAGGGGGCCTCTCCTACAATGAGCAGTTCTTC
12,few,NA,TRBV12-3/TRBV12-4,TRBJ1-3,CADGSSGNTIYF,TGTGCCGATGGGTCCTCTGGAAACACCATATATTTT
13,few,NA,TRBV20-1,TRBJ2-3,CSARDSSTDTQYF,TGCAGTGCTAGAGATAGTAGCACAGATACGCAGTATTTT
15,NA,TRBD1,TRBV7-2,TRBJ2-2,CASRPDRALTGELFF,TGTGCCAGCAGACCAGACAGGGCCCTCACCGGGGAGCTGTTTTTT
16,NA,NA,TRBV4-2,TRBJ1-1,CASSRMGEGLNTEAFF,TGTGCCAGCAGCCGAATGGGGGAGGGGTTGAACACTGAAGCTTTCTTT
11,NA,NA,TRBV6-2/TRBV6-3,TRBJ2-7,CTSSPGNEQYF,TGTACCAGCAGTCCGGGGAACGAGCAGTACTTC
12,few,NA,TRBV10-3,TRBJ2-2,CATSVGGGELFF,TGTGCCACCTCGGTGGGAGGCGGGGAGCTGTTTTTT
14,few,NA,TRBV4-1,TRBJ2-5,CASSRDLQQETQYF,TGCGCCAGCAGCCGGGACTTGCAACAAGAGACCCAGTACTTC
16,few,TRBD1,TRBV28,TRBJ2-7,CASSPRQGSRSYEQYF,TGTGCCAGCAGCCCGAGACAGGGAAGTCGGTCCTACGAGCAGTACTTC
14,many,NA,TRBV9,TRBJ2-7,CASGVGDSSYEQYF,TGTGCCAGCGGAGTTGGAGACTCATCCTACGAGCAGTACTTC
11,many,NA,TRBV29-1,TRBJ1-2,CSVGDFYGYTF,TGCAGCGTTGGGGATTTCTATGGCTACACCTTC
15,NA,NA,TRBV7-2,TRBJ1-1,CASSRTRQSNTEAFF,TGTGCCAGCAGCCGAACTCGACAGTCTAACACTGAAGCTTTCTTT
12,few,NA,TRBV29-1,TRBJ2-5,CSVDIEAETQYF,TGCAGCGTTGACATAGAAGCGGAGACCCAGTACTTC
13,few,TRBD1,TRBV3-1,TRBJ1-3,CASRVGQGDTIYF,TGTGCCAGCAGAGTCGGACAGGGTGACACCATATATTTT
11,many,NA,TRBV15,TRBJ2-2,CATSSSGELFF,TGTGCCACCAGCAGTTCCGGGGAGCTGTTTTTT
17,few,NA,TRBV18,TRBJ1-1,CASSPPRFRPLDTEAFF,TGTGCCAGCTCACCACCGCGGTTTAGGCCCCTGGACACTGAAGCTTTCTTT
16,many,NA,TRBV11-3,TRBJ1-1,CASSLERGATNTEAFF,TGTGCCAGCAGCTTAGAAAGGGGGGCGACGAACACTGAAGCTTTCTTT
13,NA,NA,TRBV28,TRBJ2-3,CASSFEGTDTQYF,TGTGCCAGCAGTTTTGAAGGAACAGATACGCAGTATTTT
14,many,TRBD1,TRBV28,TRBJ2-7,CASSPPGQFYEQYF,TGTGCCAGCAGTCCACCGGGACAGTTCTACGAGCAGTACTTC
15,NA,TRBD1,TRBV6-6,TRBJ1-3,CASSQGQGTGNTIYF,TGTGCCAGCAGTCAAGGACAGGGTACTGGAAACACCATATATTTT
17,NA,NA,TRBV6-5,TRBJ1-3,CASSYKQSGTAGNTIYF,TGTGCCAGCAGTTACAAACAAAGCGGGACCGCTGGAAACACCATATATTTT
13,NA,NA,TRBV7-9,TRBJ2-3,CASSLASVNTQYF,TGTGCCAGCAGCTTAGCCTCCGTGAATACGCAGTATTTT
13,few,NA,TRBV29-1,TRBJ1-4,CSCRSYSNEKLFF,TGCAGCTGCAGATCCTATTCAAATGAAAAACTGTTTTTT
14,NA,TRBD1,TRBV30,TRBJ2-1,CAWSENRGDNEQFF,TGTGCCTGGAGTGAAAACAGGGGCGACAATGAGCAGTTCTTC
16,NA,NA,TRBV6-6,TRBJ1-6,CASSYGDYSYNSPLHF,TGTGCCAGCAGTTACGGAGATTACTCCTATAATTCACCCCTCCACTTT
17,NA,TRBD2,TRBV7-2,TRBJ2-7,CASSLRGTSGGSYEQYF,TGTGCCAGCAGCTTAAGGGGGACTAGCGGCGGCTCCTACGAGCAGTACTTC
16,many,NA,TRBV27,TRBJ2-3,CASSLIRKAGADTQYF,TGTGCCAGCAGTTTAATACGTAAGGCAGGCGCAGATACGCAGTATTTT
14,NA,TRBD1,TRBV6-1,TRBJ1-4,CASNTGGYGEKLFF,TGTGCCAGCAATACAGGGGGTTATGGAGAAAAACTGTTTTTT
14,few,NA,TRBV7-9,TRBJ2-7,CASSFARGYYEQYF,TGTGCCAGCAGCTTTGCCAGGGGATACTACGAGCAGTACTTC
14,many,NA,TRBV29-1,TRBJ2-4,CSAARGQGENIQYF,TGCAGCGCTGCACGCGGGCAGGGAGAAAACATTCAGTACTTC
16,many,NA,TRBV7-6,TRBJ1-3,CASSLSGDLSGNTIYF,TGTGCCAGCAGCTTGTCAGGGGACCTATCTGGAAACACCATATATTTT
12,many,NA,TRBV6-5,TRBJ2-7,CASRGASYEQYF,TGTGCCAGCAGGGGGGCCTCCTACGAGCAGTACTTC